The entry below describes one T cell receptor beta chain. Antigen specificity is unknown. The CDR3 contains 12 residues. The V end was cut by 4 bases, the J end by 6 bases, with 8 bases between. Looked up from germline, CDR1 is SGHDT and CDR2 is YYEEEE. This sample was included in a study of cytomegalovirus exposure and HLA in healthy donors. Across the study: The approximately 700 first-cohort repertoires shared a platform with the approximately 120 validation repertoires, as reported in a later analysis. Notes on the study in general: In vitro work confirmed that three CMV-associated chains recognize CMV antigens.

Libraries were prepared by immunoSEQ multiplex PCR; TCRdb keeps only in-frame clonotypes and omits some of them. This sample has over 200,000 clones, with over 80% found just once. Donors were drawn from the approximately 120-subject validation cohort, separate from the roughly 610-subject first cohort. The origin of this receptor is a woman in her late teens or twenties in good health and CMV-seronegative. The sample consisted of PBMCs. V and J are TRBV5-6 and TRBJ2-1; unclear D gene. For the CDR3, the DNA is TGTGCCAGCAGCGGCCCCCGCAATGAGCAGTTCTTC. Its protein product is CASSGPRNEQFF.